The present T cell receptor beta chain was sequenced within a study of T cells in Graves' hyperthyroidism and ophthalmopathy. Background on the study: The authors collected peripheral blood at initial diagnosis, before any treatment.

The CDR3 loop spans 13 amino acids. Trimming stripped 5 bases from V and 7 bases from J, with 14 bases between. Per germline, CDR1 LGHNT and CDR2 FRNRAP. Uncontrolled infection, other autoimmune disease, pregnancy or lactation excluded patients. Using 10 ml of fresh peripheral blood, PBMCs were prepared. This clonotype has ten or more counts. RNA transcripts provided the source from which TCR beta CDR3 regions were amplified. The HTBI primer set drove a first-round RT-PCR of the TCR CDR3. TCRdb used MiXCR to reprocess the multiplex PCR reads, holding one entry per CDR3 protein. The sample yields 700,000 or so distinct CDR3 sequences, roughly 15% seen once.

This sequence joins TRBV12-5 and TRBJ2-5; tentative D call: TRBD1 (5 bases). Sequencing was done on a sample of blood. The receptor was derived from a woman aged 45-60 years with Graves' ophthalmopathy. CDR3 DNA sequence: TGTGCTAGTGGTCAGGGTCCGAGTGGGACCCAGTACTTC. Protein product: CASGQGPSGTQYF.